Presented here are 30 T cell receptor beta chains from one specimen sequenced in a study of T cell responses to AZD1222 COVID-19 vaccine. The protocol was immunoSEQ multiplex PCR, while the TCRdb copy is restricted to in-frame clones and leaves out a portion. This table has about 100,000 clones, approximately 89% appearing once. Material: peripheral blood, obtained on day 0 of MenACWY control vaccination. The receptor set was obtained from an adult in good health.

The rearrangement uses TRBV10-2 and TRBJ1-1; no firm D call. V was shortened by 5 bases and J by 4 bases, with 11 bases between the two germline ends. CDR3 length: 13 amino acids. Germline values: CDR1 WSHSY, CDR2 SAAADI. CDR3 amino acids: CASSKLVGTEAFF. In DNA, the CDR3 is TGCGCCAGCAGTAAGCTGGTTGGCACTGAAGCTTTCTTT.

This clone was picked up a small number of times. The rearrangement joins TRBV5-1 to TRBJ1-6; TRBD1 agrees at 7 bases. Germline V CDR1 and CDR2: SGHRS, YFSETQ. J was trimmed by 5 bases and V by 5 bases; bases with no gene match: 7. There are 15 residues in the CDR3. The CDR3 region has the DNA TGCGCCAGCAGTGAGCAGGGGGTCGATAATTCACCCCTCCACTTT. Its protein product is CASSEQGVDNSPLHF.

The chain couples TRBV2 to TRBJ1-2, with TRBD1 matching 9 bases. Germline trimming cut 0 bases from V and 8 bases from J; bases unmatched to any gene: 4. The CDR3 is made up of 14 amino acids. CDR1 is SNHLY, CDR2 FYNNEI, per germline. The CDR3 DNA is TGTGCCAGCAGTGAAGCGGGACAGGGTCTGGGCTACACCTTC. It translates to CASSEAGQGLGYTF.

The CDR3 region is CASSLGFGYGYTF. The CDR3 region has the DNA TGTGCCAGCAGCTTAGGATTCGGATATGGCTACACCTTC. This chain uses TRBV7-2 with TRBJ1-2; no definite D call. The ends were cut back, 1 base at V and 5 bases at J, with 8 bases in the middle. The CDR3 covers 13 residues. Germline CDR1 is SGHTA and CDR2 is FQGNSA. Using reference TRBV7-2 and TRBJ1-2 for the parts outside the CDR3, the full variable domain is GAGVSQSPSNKVTEKGKDVELRCDPISGHTALYWYRQSLGQGLEFLIYFQGNSAPDKSGLPSDRFSAERTGGSVSTLTIQRTQQEDSAVYLCASSLGFGYGYTFGSGTRLTVV.

The rearrangement links TRBV27 to TRBJ2-7; D is perhaps TRBD2 (6 bases). V lost 0 bases and J lost 10, with 19 bases in between. Germline loops: CDR1 MNHEY, CDR2 SMNVEV (reference sequence). This CDR3 is built from 15 residues. CDR3 sequence (DNA): TGTGCCAGCAGTTTATCCCTGGAGGGTCCAGGTACTCAGTACTTC. Translating gives CASSLSLEGPGTQYF.

V and J are TRBV24-1 and TRBJ2-3; 11 positions agree with TRBD1. V lost 4 bases, J lost 7 bases, and 6 bases stayed unmatched. The germline CDR1 and CDR2 sequences are KGHDR and SFDVKD. The CDR3 covers 15 residues. In nucleotides, the CDR3 is TGTGCCACCAGTGACGCGGGACAGGGGGGGCATACGCAGTATTTT. This sequence encodes CATSDAGQGGHTQYF.

This chain links TRBV5-6 with TRBJ2-2; D unresolved. There are 13 residues in the CDR3. The V end lost 0 bases, the J end lost 6 bases, and 6 bases lay between the germline ends. Germline V gene data show CDR1 as SGHDT and CDR2 as YYEEEE. CDR3 in amino acids: CASSLVGAGELFF. As DNA, the CDR3 is TGTGCCAGCAGCTTGGTTGGGGCCGGGGAGCTGTTTTTT.

The chain recombines TRBV28 with TRBJ2-7; 7 bases are shared with TRBD1. Germline CDR1 reads MDHEN; CDR2 reads SYDVKM. CDR3 length: 14 amino acids. Trimming took 4 bases from V and 9 from J; bases not matched to a gene: 12. CDR3 residues: CASSSPGQVHWQYF. The CDR3 coding sequence is TGTGCCAGCAGTTCCCCTGGACAGGTACATTGGCAGTACTTC. Variable domain in full (rest from reference TRBV28 and TRBJ2-7): DVKVTQSSRYLVKRTGEKVFLECVQDMDHENMFWYRQDPGLGLRLIYFSYDVKMKEKGDIPEGYSVSREKKERFSLILESASTNQTSMYLCASSSPGQVHWQYFGPGTRLTVT.

The chain carries TRBV6-1 and TRBJ1-2; TRBD1 is a possible D gene (6 bases). This CDR3 comprises 16 residues. Germline loops: CDR1 MNHNS, CDR2 SASEGT. Trimming took off 3 bases at V and 7 bases at J, with 21 bases between the two ends. The CDR3 region is CASSDPSLGGYSGYTF. For the CDR3, the DNA is TGTGCCAGCAGTGACCCCTCCCTAGGGGGATATAGTGGCTACACCTTC.

The rearrangement uses TRBV2 and TRBJ2-3; 7 bases are a match to TRBD2. CDR1 and CDR2 (germline): SNHLY, FYNNEI. The junction had 7 bases not matched to a gene; V was cut back by 6 bases and J by 4 bases. There are 14 residues in the CDR3. The DNA for the CDR3 is TGTGCCAGCAGGGAGGGGCTAGCGGCAGATACGCAGTATTTT. Translated, it gives CASREGLAADTQYF.

V and J are TRBV7-3 and TRBJ2-1, with TRBD2 matching 8 bases. This CDR3 has 15 residues. V shed 5 bases and J 9 bases; nucleotides not matched to a gene: 12. CDR1 and CDR2 from the germline V gene are SGHTA and FQGTGA. The CDR3 loop is CASSPGLVSRPEQFF. CDR3 in DNA: TGTGCCAGCAGCCCGGGACTAGTCTCTAGGCCTGAGCAGTTCTTC.

The chain has TRBV5-5 and TRBJ1-5; D gene uncertain. The CDR3 has 13 residues. The ends were cut back, 2 bases at V and 6 bases at J, with 9 bases in the middle. From germline, CDR1 is SGHKS and CDR2 YYEKEE (reference sequence). In DNA, the CDR3 is TGTGCCAGCAGCTTTGCCCTTCTTCAGCCCCAGCATTTT. Translated: CASSFALLQPQHF.

The rearrangement uses TRBV20-1 and TRBJ2-4; 7 nucleotides agree with TRBD1. Germline-derived CDR1 and CDR2 are DFQATT and SNEGSKA (reference sequence). The CDR3 has 11 residues. J was trimmed by 7 bases and V by 6 bases; bases with no gene match: 3. Here the CDR3 reads CSAPTGNIQYF. For the CDR3, the DNA is TGCAGTGCCCCGACAGGGAACATTCAGTACTTC.

Only a few counts were recorded for this clone. The chain links TRBV3-1 (or the pseudogene TRBV3-2) to TRBJ1-3; 7 bases match TRBD1. From germline, CDR1 is LGHDT and CDR2 YNNKEL (reference sequence). J was trimmed by 3 bases and V by 1 base; bases with no gene match: 0. The CDR3 covers 14 residues. This CDR3 is CASSQGTGGNTIYF. The CDR3 coding sequence is TGTGCCAGCAGCCAAGGGACAGGTGGAAACACCATATATTTT.

This chain links TRBV18 with TRBJ1-1; D gene uncertain. The CDR3 runs to 15 residues. CDR1 and CDR2 from the germline V gene are KGHSH and LQKENI. V was shortened by 3 bases and J by 0 bases, with 11 bases between the two germline ends. The CDR3 spells CASSPYTDMNTEAFF. The CDR3 DNA reads as TGTGCCAGCTCACCCTATACGGATATGAACACTGAAGCTTTCTTT. Combining the CDR3 with reference TRBV18 and TRBJ1-1 gives the whole variable domain NAGVMQNPRHLVRRRGQEARLRCSPMKGHSHVYWYRQLPEEGLKFMVYLQKENIIDESGMPKERFSAEFPKEGPSILRIQQVVRGDSAAYFCASSPYTDMNTEAFFGQGTRLTVV.

This sequence joins TRBV4-2 and TRBJ1-2; D gene uncertain. Deletions cut 1 base from V and 6 bases from J, with 15 bases between. The CDR3 extends over 15 amino acids. The V gene's germline CDR1 is LGHNA and CDR2 YNFKEQ. CDR3 sequence reads: CASSQGVAVAHGYTF. The CDR3 nucleotides are TGTGCCAGCAGCCAAGGCGTCGCCGTAGCCCATGGCTACACCTTC.

V gene TRBV6-5 combines with J gene TRBJ2-3; possible D gene TRBD1, 5 bases. CDR1 is MNHEY and CDR2 is SVGAGI in the germline V gene. Trimming shortened V by 0 bases and J by 2 bases, and 6 bases separated the two germline ends. CDR3 size: 14 residues. This CDR3 is CASSYSDNTDTQYF. The DNA of the CDR3 is TGTGCCAGCAGTTACTCGGACAACACAGATACGCAGTATTTT.

The chain links TRBV9 to TRBJ1-3, with 8 bases aligning to TRBD1. The V segment lost 1 base and the J segment 3 bases; nucleotides outside the gene matches: 9. CDR3 length: 17 amino acids. The germline CDR1 and CDR2 sequences are SGDLS and YYNGEE. CDR3: CASSVTPQGAFGNTIYF. In DNA, the CDR3 is TGTGCCAGCAGCGTAACCCCCCAGGGGGCCTTTGGAAACACCATATATTTT.

The chain is built from TRBV19 and TRBJ2-5, with TRBD1 identical over 9 bases. The ends lost 5 bases at V and 5 bases at J; junction bases unmatched: 6. The CDR3 is made up of 14 amino acids. Germline V lookup: CDR1 LNHDA, CDR2 SQIVND (reference sequence). This chain's CDR3 is CASSPTGTGETQYF. CDR3 coding DNA: TGTGCCAGTAGTCCTACCGGGACAGGGGAGACCCAGTACTTC.

The gene calls are TRBV19 and TRBJ1-3; D is ambiguous. The CDR3 has 15 amino acids. With 5 bases removed from V and 1 base from J, the gap between germline ends came to 12 bases. The germline CDR1 and CDR2 sequences are LNHDA and SQIVND (reference sequence). As DNA, the CDR3 is TGTGCCAGTAGTCCCCTAGCGGGTTCTGGAAACACCATATATTTT. This translates into CASSPLAGSGNTIYF.

This chain joins TRBV6-5 and TRBJ1-1; D unclear. V was pared by 0 bases and J by 0 bases, with 11 bases between. CDR1 is MNHEY and CDR2 is SVGAGI in the germline V gene. The length of the CDR3 is 16 residues. DNA of the CDR3: TGTGCCAGCAGTTACTCGGTCAGGAGCATGAACACTGAAGCTTTCTTT. This gives the protein CASSYSVRSMNTEAFF.

This sequence joins TRBV27 and TRBJ2-1; 9 nucleotides match TRBD2. Germline assignment: CDR1 MNHEY and CDR2 SMNVEV (reference sequence). CDR3 length: 15 residues. V shed 2 bases, J shed 3 bases, and the junction held 2 bases outside the gene matches. The CDR3 DNA follows: TGTGCCAGCAGTTTAGGGCGGGGGGGCTACAATGAGCAGTTCTTC. Its translation is CASSLGRGGYNEQFF.

The chain combines TRBV4-3 with TRBJ2-3, with 9 bases aligning to TRBD2. The CDR3 has 16 amino acids. Losses at the gene ends were 4 bases for V and 2 bases for J; bases not matched to a gene: 7. Germline V gene data show CDR1 as LGHNA and CDR2 as YSLEER. CDR3: CASSPFLAGATDTQYF. DNA of the CDR3: TGCGCCAGCAGCCCGTTTTTAGCGGGGGCCACAGATACGCAGTATTTT.

The V gene is TRBV20-1, the J gene TRBJ2-3, with D hard to call. The CDR3 is 11 residues long. With 2 bases removed from V and 3 bases from J, the gap between germline ends came to 3 bases. Germline CDR1 reads DFQATT; CDR2 reads SNEGSKA (reference sequence). CDR3 coding DNA: TGCAGTGCTAGATATACAGATACGCAGTATTTT. It codes for CSARYTDTQYF.

The V call is TRBV18, the J call TRBJ2-2; D is perhaps TRBD1 (6 bases). Looked up from germline, CDR1 is KGHSH and CDR2 is LQKENI. The CDR3 consists of 15 residues. Deletions cut 3 bases from V and 0 bases from J, with 8 bases between. CDR3: CASSPQGTNTGELFF. Written as DNA, the CDR3 is TGTGCCAGCTCACCCCAGGGGACGAACACCGGGGAGCTGTTTTTT.

The chain links TRBV9 to TRBJ1-5; D perhaps matches TRBD1 (6 bases). CDR1 is SGDLS and CDR2 is YYNGEE in the germline V gene. The CDR3 has 15 residues. V lost 3 bases to trimming and J lost 0 bases, with 10 bases between them. CDR3 sequence: CASSEDRYSNQPQHF. CDR3 nucleotides: TGTGCCAGCAGCGAAGACAGGTATAGCAATCAGCCCCAGCATTTT.

V usage is TRBV10-2 and J usage is TRBJ1-5; D not resolved. Trimming shortened V by 8 bases and J by 0 bases, and 11 bases separated the two germline ends. This CDR3 region has 14 residues. Germline V gene data show CDR1 as WSHSY and CDR2 as SAAADI. The CDR3 loop is CASADPYSNQPQHF. The DNA for the CDR3 is TGCGCCAGCGCCGATCCGTATAGCAATCAGCCCCAGCATTTT.

The chain is built from TRBV5-1 and TRBJ1-1; 7 nucleotides align to TRBD1. In germline, CDR1 is SGHRS, CDR2 YFSETQ. This CDR3 comprises 15 residues. J lost 1 base, V lost 4 bases, and 7 bases had no gene match. The CDR3 is CASSQVGGPNTEAFF. The CDR3 coding sequence is TGCGCCAGCAGCCAAGTAGGGGGCCCGAACACTGAAGCTTTCTTT.

The genes are TRBV3-1 (or the pseudogene TRBV3-2) and TRBJ1-2; tentative D call: TRBD1 (5 bases). V lost 4 bases to trimming and J lost 2 bases, with 11 bases between them. The CDR3 length is 14 residues. CDR1 and CDR2 from the germline V gene are LGHDT and YNNKEL (reference sequence). The CDR3 spells CASSLVGRNYGYTF. Written as DNA, the CDR3 is TGTGCCAGCAGCCTCGTGGGACGGAACTATGGCTACACCTTC.

This clone appeared a few times. The V and J genes are TRBV30 and TRBJ1-6; D gene unclear. Per the germline V gene, CDR1 is GTSNPN and CDR2 is SVGIG (reference sequence). The CDR3 runs to 12 residues. Trimming removed 1 base at V and 11 bases at J, with 9 bases between. The CDR3 region is CAWSALRTPLHF. CDR3 sequence (DNA): TGTGCCTGGAGTGCCCTCAGGACACCCCTCCACTTT.